The 25 T cell receptor beta chains in this list originate from one sample, sequenced in a study of CXCR3-negative and CXCR3-positive naive CD8 T cells. The libraries of TRB cDNA were prepared using 5' RACE with UMI labels. TCRdb re-called the 5' RACE reads; one entry per CDR3 protein, DNA not given. Seen in this sample are about 150,000 distinct CDR3 sequences; the ten most common clones hold around 0.44%. Their recognized antigens are unknown. General observations from the study: Naive cells with CXCR3 showed TRB CDR3s that were more hydrophobic than those in CXCR3-negative naive cells.

Sequencing input: naive CXCR3+ CD8+ T cells from blood. Indicated subset: CD45RO-CCR7+CD27+CD95- naive CD8+ T cells expressing CXCR3 (TNR3+). The receptors shown here come from a human donor in good health. Some clones in this sample may be carry-over from other donors' samples.

This rearrangement joins TRBV20-1 to TRBJ2-1. Per germline, CDR1 DFQATT and CDR2 SNEGSKA (reference sequence). The CDR3 spans 12 residues. CDR3 sequence reads: CSARDWGNEQFF.

The chain employs TRBV15 and TRBJ2-3; with no DNA, the TCRdb D assignment of TRBD1 cannot be verified. This CDR3 is built from 16 residues. Per germline, CDR1 LNHNV and CDR2 YYDKDF (reference sequence). CDR3 amino acids: CATSRDRQGSTDTQYF.

The V gene is TRBV20-1, the J gene TRBJ1-1. This CDR3 contains 13 residues. Looked up from germline, CDR1 is DFQATT and CDR2 is SNEGSKA (reference sequence). CDR3 region: CSARTTSRTEAFF.

The V and J genes are TRBV9 and TRBJ2-1; absent DNA, TCRdb's TRBD2 call cannot be checked. Germline V lookup: CDR1 SGDLS, CDR2 YYNGEE. The CDR3 is made up of 13 amino acids. CDR3 protein: CASSVASGREQFF.

This sequence joins TRBV28 and TRBJ1-2; TCRdb names TRBD1, which stays unverified in the absence of DNA. The CDR3 is 15 amino acids. The germline V gene has CDR1 MDHEN and CDR2 SYDVKM. CDR3 sequence reads: CASGDTGDLNYGYTF.

The chain uses TRBV15 and TRBJ2-3; there is no DNA to check the TCRdb D call of TRBD1. Germline V gene data show CDR1 as LNHNV and CDR2 as YYDKDF (reference sequence). The CDR3 spans 18 residues. CDR3 protein: CATSRDFQPGRGTDTQYF.

The J gene is TRBJ1-2, the V gene TRBV29-1; TCRdb picks TRBD1, but there is no DNA to check that call. There are 13 residues in the CDR3. Germline CDR1 reads SQVTM; CDR2 reads ANQGSEA. The CDR3 loop is CSVLIGADYGYTF.

This chain joins TRBV28 and TRBJ1-4; TCRdb's D call of TRBD1 is untestable without DNA. The CDR3 totals 15 residues. The germline V gene encodes CDR1 MDHEN and CDR2 SYDVKM. CDR3 amino acids: CASSLTHTGYEKLFF.

The chain is built from TRBV5-1 and TRBJ2-7. Germline CDR1 SGHRS, CDR2 YFSETQ. The CDR3 runs 15 residues. This CDR3 reads CASSLASDLSYEQYF.

The chain uses TRBV7-3 and TRBJ2-5; TCRdb lists TRBD1, though no DNA is available to test this call. This CDR3 is built from 16 residues. Germline CDR1 SGHTA, CDR2 FQGTGA. CDR3 region: CASSLTPLGGQETQYF.

The chain carries TRBV2 and TRBJ2-1; TCRdb gives TRBD2 as the D gene, but with no DNA this cannot be confirmed. CDR1 SNHLY and CDR2 FYNNEI come from the germline V gene. CDR3 length: 17 residues. CDR3 region: CASSEEPPSAPRNEQFF.

This sequence joins TRBV7-9 and TRBJ2-5; TCRdb proposes TRBD2, but this gene call is untestable without DNA. The germline V gene encodes CDR1 SEHNR and CDR2 FQNEAQ (reference sequence). There are 20 residues in the CDR3. This chain's CDR3 is CASSSPTVSGGPTRDETQYF.

This chain links TRBV5-5 with TRBJ1-1; TCRdb selects TRBD1, and the lack of DNA leaves this call unchecked. The length of the CDR3 is 16 residues. Germline V gives CDR1 SGHKS, CDR2 YYEKEE (reference sequence). This CDR3 reads CASSLGPWGRMTEAFF.

This chain joins TRBV27 and TRBJ2-7; TCRdb returns TRBD2, unconfirmable since there is no DNA. CDR1 and CDR2 (germline): MNHEY, SMNVEV (reference sequence). This CDR3 comprises 15 residues. CDR3 loop: CASMVGRTLIHEQYF.

The V call is TRBV5-1, the J call TRBJ2-2. Germline V gives CDR1 SGHRS, CDR2 YFSETQ. The CDR3 is 11 residues long. The CDR3 reads CASSFAGELFF. Complete variable domain (other parts from reference TRBV5-1 and TRBJ2-2): KAGVTQTPRYLIKTRGQQVTLSCSPISGHRSVSWYQQTPGQGLQFLFEYFSETQRNKGNFPGRFSGRQFSNSRSEMNVSTLELGDSALYLCASSFAGELFFGEGSRLTVL.

The chain combines TRBV2 with TRBJ1-5; as DNA is missing, the TRBD1 call by TCRdb cannot be tested. Germline CDR1 reads SNHLY; CDR2 reads FYNNEI. The CDR3 length is 13 residues. CDR3 sequence reads: CASTPAGAQPQHF.

The chain uses TRBV19 and TRBJ2-1; TCRdb outputs TRBD1, but without DNA this stays unchecked. The CDR3 is 16 amino acids. CDR1 and CDR2 (germline): LNHDA, SQIVND (reference sequence). The CDR3 protein is CASSLLGHNLYNEQFF.

The chain couples TRBV2 to TRBJ1-3. Germline V lookup: CDR1 SNHLY, CDR2 FYNNEI. The CDR3 length is 15 residues. CDR3 residues: CASSEDGYSGNTIYF.

The chain carries TRBV11-2 and TRBJ2-3; TCRdb lists TRBD1, though no DNA is available to test this call. Germline CDR1 reads SGHAT; CDR2 reads FQNNGV. This CDR3 is built from 14 residues. The CDR3 region is CASSFGQGTDTQYF. The variable domain in full, with the rest retrieved from reference TRBV11-2 and TRBJ2-3, is EAGVAQSPRYKIIEKRQSVAFWCNPISGHATLYWYQQILGQGPKLLIQFQNNGVVDDSQLPKDRFSAERLKGVDSTLKIQPAKLEDSAVYLCASSFGQGTDTQYFGPGTRLTVL.

V usage is TRBV14 and J usage is TRBJ1-4. This CDR3 is 15 amino acids long. The V gene's germline CDR1 is SGHDN and CDR2 FVKESK. This CDR3 reads CASSQAAAWEEKLFF.

This chain joins TRBV28 and TRBJ2-7; TCRdb returns TRBD1, unconfirmable since there is no DNA. CDR1 and CDR2 from the germline V gene are MDHEN and SYDVKM. The CDR3 loop spans 15 amino acids. CDR3 in amino acids: CASRYGTGNPYEQYF.

The chain carries TRBV7-9 and TRBJ2-7; TCRdb selects TRBD1, and the lack of DNA leaves this call unchecked. This CDR3 contains 14 residues. Per germline, CDR1 SEHNR and CDR2 FQNEAQ (reference sequence). The CDR3 loop is CASSFSGGRDEQYF.

This rearrangement joins TRBV5-5 to TRBJ2-7; TCRdb indicates TRBD2, and absent DNA this call remains unverified. Germline V gene sequence: CDR1 SGHKS, CDR2 YYEKEE (reference sequence). The CDR3 extends over 16 amino acids. The CDR3 region is CASSFGGPSSSYEQYF.

This chain uses TRBV28 with TRBJ2-3; without DNA, the TCRdb call of TRBD1 cannot be checked. The CDR3 is 14 residues long. Germline values: CDR1 MDHEN, CDR2 SYDVKM. The CDR3 sequence is CASSGRGSTDTQYF.

The genes are TRBV7-3 and TRBJ2-7; with no DNA, the TCRdb D assignment of TRBD1 cannot be verified. The CDR3 runs 15 residues. Germline V gene data show CDR1 as SGHTA and CDR2 as FQGTGA. The CDR3 reads CASIIPCPTYYEQYF.